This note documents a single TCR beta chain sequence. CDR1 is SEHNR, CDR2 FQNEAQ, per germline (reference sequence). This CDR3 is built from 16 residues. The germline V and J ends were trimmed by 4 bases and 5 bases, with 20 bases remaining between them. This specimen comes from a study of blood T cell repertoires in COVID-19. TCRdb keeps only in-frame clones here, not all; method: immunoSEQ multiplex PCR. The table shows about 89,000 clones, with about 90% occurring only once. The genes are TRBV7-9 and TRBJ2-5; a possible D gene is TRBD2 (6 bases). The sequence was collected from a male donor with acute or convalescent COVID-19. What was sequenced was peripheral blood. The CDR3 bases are TGTGCCAGCAGCTCGGCTGCCGGACTCGCGGGGGAGACCCAGTACTTC. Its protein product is CASSSAAGLAGETQYF.